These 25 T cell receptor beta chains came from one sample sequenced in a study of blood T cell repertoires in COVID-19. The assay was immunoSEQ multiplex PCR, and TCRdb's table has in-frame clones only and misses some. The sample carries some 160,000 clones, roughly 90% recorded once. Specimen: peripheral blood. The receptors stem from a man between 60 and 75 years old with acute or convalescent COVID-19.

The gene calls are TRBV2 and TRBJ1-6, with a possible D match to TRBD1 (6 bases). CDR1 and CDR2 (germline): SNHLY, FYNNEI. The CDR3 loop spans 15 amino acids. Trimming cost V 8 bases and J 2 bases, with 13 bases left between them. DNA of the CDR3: TGTGCCAGCCTACCTCGACAGGCCTATAATTCACCCCTCCACTTT. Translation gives CASLPRQAYNSPLHF.

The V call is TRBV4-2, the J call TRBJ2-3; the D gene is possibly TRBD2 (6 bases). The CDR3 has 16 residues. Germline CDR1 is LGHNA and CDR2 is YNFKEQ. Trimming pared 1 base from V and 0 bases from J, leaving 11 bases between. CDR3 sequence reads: CASSQAVSGSTDTQYF. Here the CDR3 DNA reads TGTGCCAGCAGCCAAGCTGTAAGCGGGAGCACAGATACGCAGTATTTT.

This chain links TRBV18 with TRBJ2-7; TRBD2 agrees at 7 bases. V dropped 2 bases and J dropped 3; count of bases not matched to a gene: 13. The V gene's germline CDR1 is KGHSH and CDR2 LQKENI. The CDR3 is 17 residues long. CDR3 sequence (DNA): TGTGCCAGCTCACCAAGAGCGGGGAATGACATGGGCTACGAGCAGTACTTC. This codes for CASSPRAGNDMGYEQYF.

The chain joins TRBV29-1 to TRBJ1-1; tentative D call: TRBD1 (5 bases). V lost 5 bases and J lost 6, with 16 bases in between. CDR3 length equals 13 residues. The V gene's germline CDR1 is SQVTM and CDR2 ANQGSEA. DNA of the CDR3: TGCAGCGTTCAACCTGGGGTAGGGGCTGAAGCTTTCTTT. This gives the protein CSVQPGVGAEAFF.

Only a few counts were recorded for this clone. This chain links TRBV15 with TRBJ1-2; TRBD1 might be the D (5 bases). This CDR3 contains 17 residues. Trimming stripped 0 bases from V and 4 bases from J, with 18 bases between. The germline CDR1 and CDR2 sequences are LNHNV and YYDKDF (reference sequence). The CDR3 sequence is CATSRDQSGMSLYGYTF. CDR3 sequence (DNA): TGTGCCACCAGCAGAGACCAATCAGGGATGTCCCTCTATGGCTACACCTTC.

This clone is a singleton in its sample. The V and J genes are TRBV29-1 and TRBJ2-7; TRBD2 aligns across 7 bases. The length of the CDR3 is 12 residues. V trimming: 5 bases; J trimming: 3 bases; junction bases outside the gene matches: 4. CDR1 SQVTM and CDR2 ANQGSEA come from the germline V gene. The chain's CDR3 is CSVQWGGYEQYF. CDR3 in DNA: TGCAGCGTTCAATGGGGGGGCTACGAGCAGTACTTC.

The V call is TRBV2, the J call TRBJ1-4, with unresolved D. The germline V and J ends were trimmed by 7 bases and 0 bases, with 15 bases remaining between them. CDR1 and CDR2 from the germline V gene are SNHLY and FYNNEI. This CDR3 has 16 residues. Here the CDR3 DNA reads TGTGCCAGCACCACCCGGAGGACGGCAACTAATGAAAAACTGTTTTTT. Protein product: CASTTRRTATNEKLFF.

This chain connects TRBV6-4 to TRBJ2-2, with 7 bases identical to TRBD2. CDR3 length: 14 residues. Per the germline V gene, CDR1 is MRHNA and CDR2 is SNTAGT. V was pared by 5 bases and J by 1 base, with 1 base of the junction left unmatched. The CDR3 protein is CASSLAENTGELFF. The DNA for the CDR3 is TGTGCCAGCAGTCTAGCGGAGAACACCGGGGAGCTGTTTTTT.

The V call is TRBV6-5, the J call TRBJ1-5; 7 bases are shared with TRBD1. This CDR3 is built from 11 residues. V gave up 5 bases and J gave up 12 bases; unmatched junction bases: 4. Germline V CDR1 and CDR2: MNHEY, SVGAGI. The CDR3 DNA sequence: TGTGCCAGCAGTCACCGGGACAGCCAGCATTTT. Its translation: CASSHRDSQHF.

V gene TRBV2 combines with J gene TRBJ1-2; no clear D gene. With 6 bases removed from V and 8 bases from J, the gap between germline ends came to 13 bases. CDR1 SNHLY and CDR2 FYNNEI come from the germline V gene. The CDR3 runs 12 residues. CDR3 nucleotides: TGTGCCAGCAGCCCCCGGTTTTCGGGCTACACCTTC. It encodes CASSPRFSGYTF.

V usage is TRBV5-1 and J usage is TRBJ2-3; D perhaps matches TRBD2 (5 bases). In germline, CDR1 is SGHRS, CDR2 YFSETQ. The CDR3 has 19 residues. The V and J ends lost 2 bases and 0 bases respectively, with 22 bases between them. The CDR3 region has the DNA TGCGCCAGCAGCTTCTCCCCCAGCGGTCGGGGAGCTAGCACAGATACGCAGTATTTT. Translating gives CASSFSPSGRGASTDTQYF.

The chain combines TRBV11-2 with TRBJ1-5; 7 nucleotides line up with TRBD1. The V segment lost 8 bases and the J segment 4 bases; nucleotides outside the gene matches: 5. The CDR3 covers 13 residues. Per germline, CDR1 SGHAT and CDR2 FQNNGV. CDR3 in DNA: TGTGCCAGCGGGACAGAAATTAATCAGCCCCAGCATTTT. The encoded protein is CASGTEINQPQHF.

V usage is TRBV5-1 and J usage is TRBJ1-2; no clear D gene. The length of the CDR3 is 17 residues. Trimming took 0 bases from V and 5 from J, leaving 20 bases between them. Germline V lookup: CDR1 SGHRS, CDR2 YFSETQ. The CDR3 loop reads CASSLASPPRGTYGYTF. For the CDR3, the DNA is TGCGCCAGCAGCTTGGCCTCACCCCCCCGGGGAACGTATGGCTACACCTTC. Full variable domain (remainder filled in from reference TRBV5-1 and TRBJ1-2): KAGVTQTPRYLIKTRGQQVTLSCSPISGHRSVSWYQQTPGQGLQFLFEYFSETQRNKGNFPGRFSGRQFSNSRSEMNVSTLELGDSALYLCASSLASPPRGTYGYTFGSGTRLTVV.

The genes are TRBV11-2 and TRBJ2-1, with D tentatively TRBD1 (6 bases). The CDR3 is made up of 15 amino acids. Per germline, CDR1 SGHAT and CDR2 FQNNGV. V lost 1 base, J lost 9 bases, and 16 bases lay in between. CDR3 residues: CASSLATGNGREQFF. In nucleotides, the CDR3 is TGTGCCAGCAGCTTAGCGACAGGAAACGGGCGTGAGCAGTTCTTC.

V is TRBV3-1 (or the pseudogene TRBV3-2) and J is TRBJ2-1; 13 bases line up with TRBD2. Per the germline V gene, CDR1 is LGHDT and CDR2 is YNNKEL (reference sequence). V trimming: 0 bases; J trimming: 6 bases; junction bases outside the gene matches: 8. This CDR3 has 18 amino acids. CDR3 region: CASSQDRTSGGVINEQFF. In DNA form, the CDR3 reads TGTGCCAGCAGCCAAGATCGTACTAGCGGGGGGGTTATCAATGAGCAGTTCTTC.

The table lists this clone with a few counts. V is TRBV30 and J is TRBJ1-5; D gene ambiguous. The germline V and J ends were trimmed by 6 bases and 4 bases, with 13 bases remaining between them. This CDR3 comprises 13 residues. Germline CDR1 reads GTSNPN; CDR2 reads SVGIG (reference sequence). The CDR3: CACREGVNQPQHF. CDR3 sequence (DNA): TGTGCCTGTCGCGAGGGCGTGAATCAGCCCCAGCATTTT.

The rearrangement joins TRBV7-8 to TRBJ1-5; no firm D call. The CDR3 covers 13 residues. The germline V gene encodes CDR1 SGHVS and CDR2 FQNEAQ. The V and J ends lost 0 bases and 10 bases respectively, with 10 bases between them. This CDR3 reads CASSLAPTAPQHF. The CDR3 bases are TGTGCCAGCAGCTTAGCGCCTACAGCACCCCAGCATTTT.

Written as DNA, the CDR3 is TGTGCCAGCAGTTACGTTCGGGGAGACAATGAGCAGTTCTTC. Protein sequence: CASSYVRGDNEQFF. V is TRBV6-2 or TRBV6-3 and J is TRBJ2-1; perhaps TRBD2 as D (5 bases). The germline V gene encodes CDR1 MNHEY and CDR2 SVGEGT. CDR3 length equals 14 residues. V was clipped by 2 bases and J by 5 bases, with 10 bases between them.

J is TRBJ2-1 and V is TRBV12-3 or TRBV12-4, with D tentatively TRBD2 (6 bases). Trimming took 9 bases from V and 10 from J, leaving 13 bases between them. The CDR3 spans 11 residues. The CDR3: CASAGTGEQFF. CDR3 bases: TGTGCCAGTGCGGGGACGGGGGAGCAGTTCTTC.

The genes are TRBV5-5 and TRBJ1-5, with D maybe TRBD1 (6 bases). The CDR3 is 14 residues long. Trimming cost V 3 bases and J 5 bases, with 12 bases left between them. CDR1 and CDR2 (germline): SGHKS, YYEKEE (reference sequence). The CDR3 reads CASSSDSAYQPQHF. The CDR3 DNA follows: TGTGCCAGCAGCTCGGACAGCGCCTATCAGCCCCAGCATTTT. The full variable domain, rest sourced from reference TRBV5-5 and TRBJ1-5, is DAGVTQSPTHLIKTRGQQVTLRCSPISGHKSVSWYQQVLGQGPQFIFQYYEKEERGRGNFPDRFSARQFPNYSSELNVNALLLGDSALYLCASSSDSAYQPQHFGDGTRLSIL.

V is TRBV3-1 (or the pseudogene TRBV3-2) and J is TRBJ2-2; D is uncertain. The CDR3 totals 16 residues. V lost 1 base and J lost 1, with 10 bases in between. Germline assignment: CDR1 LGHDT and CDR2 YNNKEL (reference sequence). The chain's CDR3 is CASSQVIRGNTGELFF. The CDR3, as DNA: TGTGCCAGCAGCCAAGTGATTAGAGGGAACACCGGGGAGCTGTTTTTT.

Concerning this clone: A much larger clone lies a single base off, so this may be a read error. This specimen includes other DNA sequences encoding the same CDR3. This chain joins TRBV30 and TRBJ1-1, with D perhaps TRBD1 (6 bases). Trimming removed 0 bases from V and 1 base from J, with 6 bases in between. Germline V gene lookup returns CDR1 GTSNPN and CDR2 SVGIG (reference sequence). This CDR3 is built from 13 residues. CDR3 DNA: TGTGCCTGGAGTGTACAGGGGAACACTGAAGCTTTCTTT. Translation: CAWSVQGNTEAFF.

As DNA, the CDR3 is TGTGCCAGCAGCTTCTATGGAACAGGGAAGAATATCCGAGCTGAAAAACTGTTTTTT. Amino acid sequence: CASSFYGTGKNIRAEKLFF. The V and J genes are TRBV7-9 and TRBJ1-4, with D possibly being TRBD1 (6 bases). Germline V gene data show CDR1 as SEHNR and CDR2 as FQNEAQ (reference sequence). The CDR3 consists of 19 residues. V shed 3 bases and J shed 7 bases, with 27 bases lying between them.

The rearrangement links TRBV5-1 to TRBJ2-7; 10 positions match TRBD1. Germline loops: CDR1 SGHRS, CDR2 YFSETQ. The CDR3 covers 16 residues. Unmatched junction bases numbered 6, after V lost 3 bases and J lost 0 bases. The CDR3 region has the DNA TGCGCCAGCAGCTCCTCCCGGGACAGGGGCTCCTACGAGCAGTACTTC. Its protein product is CASSSSRDRGSYEQYF.

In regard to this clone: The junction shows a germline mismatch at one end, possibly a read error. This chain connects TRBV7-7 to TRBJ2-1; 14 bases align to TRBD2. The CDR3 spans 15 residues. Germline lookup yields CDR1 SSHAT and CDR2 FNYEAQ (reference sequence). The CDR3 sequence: CASSLTSGGADEQFF. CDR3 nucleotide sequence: TGTGCTAGCAGCCTGACTAGCGGGGGGGCGGATGAGCAGTTCTTC.